These 5 T cell receptor beta chains share one sample of origin, sequenced in a study of technical replicates of blood from a handful of donors. Profiled with immunoSEQ multiplex PCR; TCRdb holds only in-frame clones, not every one. The sample has 60,000 to 95,000 clones, about nine tenths seen once. The sequenced sample was T cells isolated from PBMCs. The receptors were sampled from a human donor in good health. Some clones in this sample may be carry-over from other donors' samples.

The chain employs TRBV7-6 and TRBJ2-7; 7 nucleotides match TRBD1. This CDR3 spans 13 amino acids. V lost 5 bases and J lost 8; bases outside the gene matches: 9. Per the germline V gene, CDR1 is SGHVS and CDR2 is FNYEAQ. The CDR3: CASSPTGDTKQYF. CDR3 in DNA: TGTGCCAGCAGCCCCACAGGGGACACGAAGCAGTACTTC.

Comments on this clone: One end of the junction is discordant with germline, which a read error may explain. This rearrangement joins TRBV28 to TRBJ1-1; possible D gene TRBD1, 5 bases. The CDR3 is 15 amino acids. Germline CDR1 MDHEN, CDR2 SYDVKM. CDR3 DNA: TGTGCCAGCACCCCCGGGGGGAAAATGAATACTGAAGCTTTCTTT. This sequence encodes CASTPGGKMNTEAFF.

V is TRBV15 and J is TRBJ1-3; possibly TRBD1 for D (5 bases). This CDR3 comprises 14 residues. V lost 2 bases to trimming and J lost 4 bases, with 9 bases between them. Looked up from germline, CDR1 is LNHNV and CDR2 is YYDKDF (reference sequence). Here the CDR3 reads CATSRQGFGNTIYF. The CDR3 region has the DNA TGTGCCACCAGCAGACAGGGATTCGGAAACACCATATATTTT.

The genes are TRBV6-1 and TRBJ1-5; 8 nucleotides align to TRBD1. The germline gives CDR1 MNHNS, CDR2 SASEGT. V was clipped by 8 bases and J by 7 bases; unmatched bases: 7. The CDR3 runs 13 residues. CDR3 bases: TGTGCCAGCGGGCTTCCAGGGGGCCAGCCCCAGCATTTT. Translated: CASGLPGGQPQHF.

V gene TRBV29-1 combines with J gene TRBJ2-7, with D perhaps matching TRBD2 (6 bases). Germline CDR1 reads SQVTM; CDR2 reads ANQGSEA. The CDR3 contains 14 residues. Trimming shortened V by 4 bases and J by 0 bases, and 13 bases separated the two germline ends. CDR3 amino acids: CSVVFVGGSYEQYF. The CDR3 DNA reads as TGCAGCGTTGTCTTCGTGGGGGGCTCCTACGAGCAGTACTTC.